The entry that follows covers one T cell receptor (beta chain) sequence. Its antigen remains unidentified. This entry belongs to a study of cytomegalovirus exposure and HLA in healthy donors. Study overall: As released early, the data held 65 million to 90 million unique TCRs from HLA-typed donors.

This PCR relied on a set of 60 Vbeta primers and 13 Jbeta primers. Method: immunoSEQ multiplex PCR; TCRdb's copy keeps in-frame clones and lacks some. Here the sample spans some 150,000 clones, under 75% being singletons. Study-wide points: Rarity characterized most TCR sequences, yet some public TCRs appeared in many donors. By a later analysis, the bulk of CMV-associated TCR beta chains appeared HLA-restricted. Exclusion applied to some V segments, including TRBV6-2 and TRBV6-3, as they were indistinguishable.

Losses at the gene ends were 2 bases for V and 0 bases for J; bases not matched to a gene: 2. The length of the CDR3 is 17 residues. Per the germline V gene, CDR1 is MDHEN and CDR2 is SYDVKM. The gene calls are TRBV28 and TRBJ2-1; 12 nucleotides match TRBD2. The origin of this receptor is a woman aged 60 to 75 in good health and CMV-seropositive. Sequencing used PBMCs. The CDR3 loop reads CASSLTSGRTSYNEQFF. CDR3 nucleotide sequence: TGTGCCAGCAGTTTAACTAGCGGGAGGACCTCCTACAATGAGCAGTTCTTC.